What follows are 10 T cell receptor beta chains derived from one specimen sequenced in a study of cytomegalovirus exposure and HLA in healthy donors. The method was immunoSEQ multiplex PCR; TCRdb's version includes in-frame clones alone and lacks a portion of them. The sample lists a few hundred thousand clones; approximately 83% were seen once. Specimen: PBMCs. The origin of the receptors is a woman younger than 45 in good health and CMV-seropositive.

The chain employs TRBV6-5 and TRBJ1-2; TRBD1 matches 7 bases. CDR3 length: 13 residues. CDR1 and CDR2 from the germline V gene are MNHEY and SVGAGI. J lost 5 bases, V lost 8 bases, and 8 bases had no gene match. Here the CDR3 DNA reads TGTGCCAGCTGCCCCGGACAGGATTATGGCTACACCTTC. Encoded protein: CASCPGQDYGYTF.

V gene TRBV6-1 combines with J gene TRBJ1-4; 8 nucleotides align to TRBD1. V trimming: 3 bases; J trimming: 7 bases; junction bases outside the gene matches: 4. CDR1 and CDR2 (germline): MNHNS, SASEGT. This CDR3 has 14 amino acids. The chain's CDR3 is CASSETGEAEKLFF. The DNA of the CDR3 is TGTGCCAGCAGTGAGACAGGGGAGGCTGAAAAACTGTTTTTT.

The chain combines TRBV6-6 with TRBJ2-3; D is uncertain. CDR3 length: 11 residues. Between the trimmed V and J ends, which lost 6 bases and 7 bases, there was a span of 8 bases. CDR1 MNHNY and CDR2 SVGAGI come from the germline V gene (reference sequence). DNA of the CDR3: TGTGCCAGCAGAGCAATATATACGCAGTATTTT. Protein product: CASRAIYTQYF.

The CDR3 nucleotides read TGTGCCAGCAGCTTGATCGGCTCTACTGAAGCTTTCTTT. Encoded protein: CASSLIGSTEAFF. The chain has TRBV5-6 and TRBJ1-1; D not certain. The ends were cut back, 1 base at V and 5 bases at J, with 9 bases in the middle. In germline, CDR1 is SGHDT, CDR2 YYEEEE. There are 13 residues in the CDR3.

The chain uses TRBV5-1 and TRBJ2-3; TRBD2 aligns across 7 bases. CDR3 size: 14 residues. V gave up 6 bases and J gave up 2 bases; unmatched junction bases: 6. Germline V gene lookup returns CDR1 SGHRS and CDR2 YFSETQ. The CDR3 spells CASKASGHTDTQYF. The CDR3 nucleotides are TGCGCCAGCAAGGCTAGCGGACACACAGATACGCAGTATTTT.

This clone appeared once. The chain recombines TRBV27 with TRBJ1-1, with 7 nucleotides matching TRBD1. CDR3 length: 15 residues. The germline V gene has CDR1 MNHEY and CDR2 SMNVEV (reference sequence). J gave up 3 bases and V 7 bases, and 11 bases lay outside the gene matches. The CDR3 region has the DNA TGTGCCAGCACCCCTATCAGGGGGTTAGACACTGAAGCTTTCTTT. Its translation is CASTPIRGLDTEAFF.

The V gene is TRBV2, the J gene TRBJ2-3; D unresolved. V lost 8 bases, J lost 2 bases, and 11 bases lay in between. The CDR3 length is 13 residues. Germline-derived CDR1 and CDR2 are SNHLY and FYNNEI. The CDR3 sequence is CASGTGPTDTQYF. CDR3 bases: TGTGCCAGCGGCACTGGGCCCACAGATACGCAGTATTTT.

The CDR3 region is CASSLIAGEVAYEQYF. For the CDR3, the DNA is TGTGCCAGCAGTTTAATAGCGGGAGAGGTCGCCTACGAGCAGTACTTC. This sequence joins TRBV27 and TRBJ2-7, with 9 bases aligning to TRBD2. V lost 2 bases and J lost 2; bases outside the gene matches: 7. This CDR3 has 16 residues. Per germline, CDR1 MNHEY and CDR2 SMNVEV (reference sequence).

The chain carries TRBV7-9 and TRBJ2-3, with D unresolved. Between the trimmed V and J ends, which lost 6 bases and 0 bases, there was a span of 7 bases. There are 13 residues in the CDR3. CDR1 is SEHNR and CDR2 is FQNEAQ in the germline V gene (reference sequence). CDR3 sequence: CASSLDSTDTQYF. Written as DNA, the CDR3 is TGTGCCAGCAGTCTGGACAGCACAGATACGCAGTATTTT.

V and J are TRBV29-1 and TRBJ2-2, with 7 bases matching TRBD2. The trim removed 7 bases at V and 1 base at J, leaving 9 bases unmatched. Germline lookup yields CDR1 SQVTM and CDR2 ANQGSEA. The CDR3 sequence is 15 residues long. The CDR3 bases are TGCAGCGGTCAATCTCTAGCGGAGAACACCGGGGAGCTGTTTTTT. It is translated as CSGQSLAENTGELFF.